Shown below are 29 T cell receptor beta chains from a single sample sequenced in a study of shared clonotypes between healthy human individuals. TCRdb's copy holds only in-frame clones and misses some; the assay was immunoSEQ multiplex PCR. The sample lists hundreds of thousands of clones; roughly 70% were seen once. The sequenced material came from memory CD4+ T cells sorted from blood. Subset indicated: CD45RA-negative fraction. These receptors all come from a woman under 40 in good health.

The rearrangement uses TRBV28 and TRBJ1-4; D not certain. This CDR3 region has 11 residues. The V gene lost 6 bases and the J gene lost 8 bases, with 7 bases spanning the gap. Looked up from germline, CDR1 is MDHEN and CDR2 is SYDVKM. The CDR3 sequence: CASSTPEKLFF. CDR3 coding DNA: TGTGCCAGCAGCACCCCAGAAAAACTGTTTTTT.

The rearrangement uses TRBV28 and TRBJ1-1; D uncertain. Germline CDR1 reads MDHEN; CDR2 reads SYDVKM. Trimming removed 8 bases from V and 4 bases from J, with 11 bases in between. CDR3 length equals 12 residues. CDR3 amino acids: CASQGSITEAFF. The CDR3 DNA follows: TGTGCCAGCCAAGGGAGTATCACTGAAGCTTTCTTT.

The chain has TRBV5-6 and TRBJ2-3; D not resolved. Trimming pared 3 bases from V and 1 base from J, leaving 6 bases between. The CDR3 has 13 amino acids. Germline CDR1 is SGHDT and CDR2 is YYEEEE. The CDR3 reads CASSSYGTDTQYF. The DNA of the CDR3 is TGTGCCAGCAGCTCTTACGGCACAGATACGCAGTATTTT.

The gene calls are TRBV16 and TRBJ2-1, with D maybe TRBD1 (6 bases). Germline lookup yields CDR1 KGHSY and CDR2 FQNENV. This CDR3 region has 12 residues. The V end was cut by 4 bases, the J end by 9 bases, with 10 bases between. CDR3 sequence: CASSRTEGEQFF. The CDR3, as DNA: TGTGCCAGCAGCCGGACAGAGGGTGAGCAGTTCTTC.

The chain employs TRBV5-1 and TRBJ2-5; 8 positions match TRBD2. Germline V CDR1 and CDR2: SGHRS, YFSETQ. After removal of 6 bases from V and 5 bases from J, the junction contained 12 bases not matched to a gene. The length of the CDR3 is 15 residues. In nucleotides, the CDR3 is TGCGCCAGCACTCGGCGAGCGGGAGTCGGGGAGACCCAGTACTTC. Protein: CASTRRAGVGETQYF.

The rearrangement links TRBV6-5 to TRBJ2-4, with D uncertain. Trimming removed 6 bases from V and 8 bases from J, with 11 bases in between. The CDR3 contains 12 residues. Germline lookup yields CDR1 MNHEY and CDR2 SVGAGI. The CDR3 DNA is TGTGCCAGCAGCCCTACCGAGGACATTCAGTACTTC. Its translation: CASSPTEDIQYF.

This chain links TRBV6-5 with TRBJ2-5, with 8 bases matching TRBD2. The J call may be mistaken, given a closer DNA end match to TRBJ2-7. The CDR3 covers 13 residues. Germline assignment: CDR1 MNHEY and CDR2 SVGAGI. CDR3 in DNA: TGTGCCAGCTCCTACGGGAGGGCCTACGAGCAGTACTTC. This translates into CASSYGRAYEQYF.

V and J are TRBV18 and TRBJ2-3, with TRBD2 identical over 9 bases. Germline V gene data show CDR1 as KGHSH and CDR2 as LQKENI. J gave up 3 bases and V 5 bases, and 9 bases lay outside the gene matches. This CDR3 has 16 amino acids. CDR3 nucleotide sequence: TGTGCCAGCTCAAAACGGGCTAGCGGGACTACAGATACGCAGTATTTT. Encoded protein: CASSKRASGTTDTQYF.

For the CDR3, the DNA is TGCGCCAGCAGCTTGGCTATCCGCAAAGGGACACTCTACGAGCAGTACTTC. As protein: CASSLAIRKGTLYEQYF. The chain combines TRBV5-1 with TRBJ2-7; perhaps TRBD1 as D (6 bases). The CDR3 has 17 residues. Germline V CDR1 and CDR2: SGHRS, YFSETQ. Trimming took off 0 bases at V and 3 bases at J, with 19 bases between the two ends.

This rearrangement joins TRBV4-1 to TRBJ1-4, with D unresolved. V lost 0 bases, J lost 0 bases, and 14 bases lay in between. This CDR3 spans 18 amino acids. The germline V gene encodes CDR1 MGHRA and CDR2 YSYEKL. The CDR3: CASSQDVRMLATNEKLFF. CDR3 nucleotides: TGCGCCAGCAGCCAAGACGTTCGGATGCTAGCAACTAATGAAAAACTGTTTTTT.

The chain employs TRBV6-6 and TRBJ1-5; D is possibly TRBD1 (5 bases). The CDR3 loop spans 13 amino acids. Trimming stripped 7 bases from V and 4 bases from J, with 11 bases between. The V gene's germline CDR1 is MNHNY and CDR2 SVGAGI (reference sequence). The CDR3: CASTIQGNQPQHF. As DNA, the CDR3 is TGTGCCAGCACCATCCAGGGAAATCAGCCCCAGCATTTT.

This chain links TRBV7-7 with TRBJ2-1; TRBD2 matches at 9 bases. The length of the CDR3 is 15 residues. Germline trimming cut 2 bases from V and 7 bases from J; bases unmatched to any gene: 6. Germline CDR1 reads SSHAT; CDR2 reads FNYEAQ (reference sequence). Here the CDR3 reads CASSLIAGEGNEQFF. In DNA, the CDR3 is TGTGCCAGCAGCTTAATAGCGGGAGAAGGGAATGAGCAGTTCTTC.

This chain connects TRBV5-1 to TRBJ2-3, with TRBD2 identical over 10 bases. The CDR3 consists of 15 residues. Germline V gene lookup returns CDR1 SGHRS and CDR2 YFSETQ. Trimming at V came to 2 bases and at J to 3 bases, leaving 3 bases not matched to a gene. CDR3 sequence: CASSFVAGGTDTQYF. CDR3 sequence (DNA): TGCGCCAGCAGCTTTGTAGCGGGAGGTACAGATACGCAGTATTTT. The full variable domain, in which reference TRBV5-1 and TRBJ2-3 provide the parts outside the CDR3, is KAGVTQTPRYLIKTRGQQVTLSCSPISGHRSVSWYQQTPGQGLQFLFEYFSETQRNKGNFPGRFSGRQFSNSRSEMNVSTLELGDSALYLCASSFVAGGTDTQYFGPGTRLTVL.

The chain links TRBV13 to TRBJ2-7; the match to TRBD1 covers 9 bases. Germline CDR1 and CDR2: PRHDT and FYEKMQ (reference sequence). The CDR3 runs 15 residues. V shed 5 bases, J shed 7 bases, and the junction held 12 bases outside the gene matches. The CDR3 nucleotides are TGTGCCAGCAGCCAAGGGGTGGACAGGGGCAGAGAGCAGTACTTC. This sequence encodes CASSQGVDRGREQYF.

The V and J genes are TRBV6-6 and TRBJ1-4; D possibly corresponds to TRBD1 (5 bases). This CDR3 region has 15 residues. Germline V gene data show CDR1 as MNHNY and CDR2 as SVGAGI (reference sequence). V lost 0 bases and J lost 6, with 11 bases in between. The CDR3 region is CASSYSPGFDEKLFF. CDR3 DNA: TGTGCCAGCAGTTACTCGCCAGGGTTCGATGAAAAACTGTTTTTT.

This clone came up many times. Other DNA sequences in the same sample also yield this CDR3. This sequence joins TRBV6-1 and TRBJ1-3; D remains unclear. CDR1 is MNHNS and CDR2 is SASEGT in the germline V gene. The CDR3 extends over 13 amino acids. V lost 7 bases to trimming and J lost 1 base, with 8 bases between them. The CDR3 sequence: CASTWSSGNTIYF. Here the CDR3 DNA reads TGTGCCAGCACCTGGTCGTCTGGAAACACCATATATTTT.

The rearrangement links TRBV11-2 to TRBJ2-7, with 7 bases aligning to TRBD2. Germline CDR1 is SGHAT and CDR2 is FQNNGV. The CDR3 loop spans 16 amino acids. With V trimmed by 1 base and J by 2 bases, 8 bases remained unmatched. In DNA form, the CDR3 reads TGTGCCAGCAGCTTAGTTCGACGGACTAGGACCTACGAGCAGTACTTC. It encodes CASSLVRRTRTYEQYF.

J is TRBJ1-5 and V is TRBV2, with a tentative D call TRBD1 (6 bases). This CDR3 has 14 amino acids. Trimming shortened V by 6 bases and J by 8 bases, and 17 bases separated the two germline ends. Germline V gene data show CDR1 as SNHLY and CDR2 as FYNNEI. The CDR3 DNA reads TGTGCCAGCAGCCAACAGGGAATGGAGGAGCCCCAGCATTTT. It specifies CASSQQGMEEPQHF.

The rearrangement joins TRBV18 to TRBJ2-1; D gene unclear. CDR3 length: 12 residues. In germline, CDR1 is KGHSH, CDR2 LQKENI. The V and J ends lost 4 bases and 8 bases respectively, with 9 bases between them. The CDR3 reads CASSRTEHEQFF. The CDR3 DNA reads as TGTGCCAGCTCACGAACTGAGCATGAGCAGTTCTTC.

The V gene is TRBV7-8, the J gene TRBJ2-7; 7 bases are a match to TRBD2. Germline CDR1 reads SGHVS; CDR2 reads FQNEAQ. The length of the CDR3 is 15 residues. With 7 bases clipped from V and 6 bases from J, the junction kept 15 bases outside the gene matches. CDR3 sequence: CASNSLGAGIGEQYF. The CDR3 DNA sequence: TGTGCCAGCAACAGTCTCGGAGCGGGAATCGGCGAGCAGTACTTC.

This rearrangement joins TRBV10-1 to TRBJ2-5, with D unclear. Trimming cost V 3 bases and J 5 bases, with 16 bases left between them. From germline, CDR1 is WNHNN and CDR2 SYGVQD (reference sequence). This CDR3 contains 15 residues. CDR3 in DNA: TGCGCCAGCAGTGAAGGGTCCGGCAGTATGGAGACCCAGTACTTC. Protein sequence: CASSEGSGSMETQYF.

V gene TRBV19 combines with J gene TRBJ1-1; D ambiguous. V dropped 7 bases and J dropped 0 bases, with 9 bases sitting between them. Looked up from germline, CDR1 is LNHDA and CDR2 is SQIVND (reference sequence). This CDR3 is 13 amino acids long. The CDR3 coding sequence is TGTGCCAGTACCGATTTGATGAACACTGAAGCTTTCTTT. Encoded protein: CASTDLMNTEAFF.

This clone was found a few times. The genes are TRBV29-1 and TRBJ2-7, with D maybe TRBD1 (6 bases). CDR3 length: 13 residues. In germline, CDR1 is SQVTM, CDR2 ANQGSEA. The CDR3 region is CSYSVRGLGEQYF. The CDR3 DNA sequence: TGCAGTTATTCCGTGAGGGGGTTGGGCGAGCAGTACTTC.

Of note for this clone: Other DNA sequences in this sample translate to the same CDR3. J is TRBJ2-1 and V is TRBV2, with a weak D call TRBD2 (5 bases). Germline V gene sequence: CDR1 SNHLY, CDR2 FYNNEI. Trimming removed 4 bases from V and 1 base from J, with 8 bases in between. The CDR3 consists of 14 residues. The CDR3 bases are TGTGCCAGCAGTGGGCTAGCTTCCTACAATGAGCAGTTCTTC. As protein: CASSGLASYNEQFF.

The chain has TRBV7-6 and TRBJ2-1; D possibly corresponds to TRBD2 (5 bases). The CDR3 contains 16 residues. Per germline, CDR1 SGHVS and CDR2 FNYEAQ. V lost 5 bases and J lost 0, with 14 bases in between. The CDR3, as DNA: TGTGCCAGCAGCACCCCCTGGGCGGGCTCCTACAATGAGCAGTTCTTC. Translation: CASSTPWAGSYNEQFF.

This clone was counted a few times. V is TRBV25-1 and J is TRBJ2-1; the match to TRBD1 covers 12 bases. Germline CDR1 is MGHDK and CDR2 is SYGVNS. There are 16 residues in the CDR3. Trimming at V came to 4 bases and at J to 8 bases, leaving 9 bases not matched to a gene. The DNA for the CDR3 is TGTGCCAGCAGTGGTGAGCAGGGACAGGGGGCGGATGAGCAGTTCTTC. Encoded protein: CASSGEQGQGADEQFF.

The chain employs TRBV18 and TRBJ2-2; 9 bases align to TRBD1. CDR1 KGHSH and CDR2 LQKENI come from the germline V gene. V trimming: 6 bases; J trimming: 4 bases; junction bases outside the gene matches: 6. This CDR3 has 15 amino acids. The CDR3 sequence is CASSSGTGRTGELFF. CDR3 DNA sequence: TGTGCCAGCTCCTCCGGGACAGGGCGCACCGGGGAGCTGTTTTTT.

This clone was seen ten or more times. V gene TRBV20-1 combines with J gene TRBJ1-1, with a tentative D call TRBD1 (5 bases). V was pared by 8 bases and J by 12 bases, with 13 bases between. Germline-derived CDR1 and CDR2 are DFQATT and SNEGSKA (reference sequence). The CDR3 runs to 9 residues. The CDR3 is CSPGGIPFF. In DNA form, the CDR3 reads TGCAGTCCCGGGGGGATTCCTTTCTTT.

This sequence joins TRBV11-3 and TRBJ1-1; unclear D gene. Trimming shortened V by 5 bases and J by 4 bases, and 8 bases separated the two germline ends. CDR3 size: 12 residues. CDR1 is SGHNT, CDR2 YENEEA, per germline. CDR3 DNA: TGTGCCAGCAGCCAAGGCGGCACTGAAGCTTTCTTT. Protein sequence: CASSQGGTEAFF. The full variable domain, with the rest looked up from reference TRBV11-3 and TRBJ1-1, is EAGVVQSPRYKIIEKKQPVAFWCNPISGHNTLYWYLQNLGQGPELLIRYENEEAVDDSQLPKDRFSAERLKGVDSTLKIQPAELGDSAVYLCASSQGGTEAFFGQGTRLTVV.